A single sample is the source of the 28 T cell receptor beta chains below, sequenced in a study of blood T cell repertoires in COVID-19. Generated by immunoSEQ multiplex PCR, the TCRdb table keeps only in-frame clones and is missing some. Among around 100,000 clones listed, roughly 90% were seen once. Material: peripheral blood. The receptors here all came from a man between 65 and 79 years old with acute or convalescent COVID-19.

CDR3 protein: CASAGGSTDTQYF. The CDR3 DNA sequence: TGCGCCAGTGCCGGCGGGAGCACAGATACGCAGTATTTT. The V call is TRBV4-1, the J call TRBJ2-3; D perhaps matches TRBD2 (5 bases). Trimming left V 9 bases short and J 0 bases short, with 10 bases between. The CDR3 is 13 residues long. Germline loops: CDR1 MGHRA, CDR2 YSYEKL.

This sequence joins TRBV28 and TRBJ1-1; D unclear. The V and J ends lost 4 bases and 5 bases respectively, with 5 bases between them. The germline gives CDR1 MDHEN, CDR2 SYDVKM. There are 11 residues in the CDR3. The CDR3 coding sequence is TGTGCCAGCAGTTCCCCAACTGAAGCTTTCTTT. Its translation is CASSSPTEAFF.

This chain joins TRBV28 and TRBJ1-1; D ambiguous. CDR1 is MDHEN and CDR2 is SYDVKM in the germline V gene. V was cut by 5 bases and J by 5 bases, with 18 bases left in between. This CDR3 region has 15 residues. This CDR3 reads CASSPPGGMGTEAFF. CDR3 coding DNA: TGTGCCAGCAGTCCCCCCGGAGGAATGGGGACTGAAGCTTTCTTT.

The rearrangement uses TRBV29-1 and TRBJ2-3, with TRBD2 matching 9 bases. The CDR3 spans 15 residues. The germline CDR1 and CDR2 sequences are SQVTM and ANQGSEA. V shed 4 bases, J shed 0 bases, and the junction held 5 bases outside the gene matches. The DNA for the CDR3 is TGCAGCGTTGTGACTAGCGGTACTAGCACAGATACGCAGTATTTT. Translated, it gives CSVVTSGTSTDTQYF.

The V gene is TRBV5-1, the J gene TRBJ2-1; D ambiguous. The V end lost 4 bases, the J end lost 0 bases, and 8 bases lay between the germline ends. Germline CDR1 and CDR2: SGHRS and YFSETQ. The CDR3 is 14 amino acids. The chain's CDR3 is CASSPHDSYNEQFF. The CDR3 bases are TGCGCCAGCAGCCCACACGACTCCTACAATGAGCAGTTCTTC.

The chain recombines TRBV9 with TRBJ1-5; D uncertain. Germline V lookup: CDR1 SGDLS, CDR2 YYNGEE. CDR3 length: 15 residues. V was pared by 0 bases and J by 3 bases, with 10 bases between. This CDR3 reads CASSVDGRINQPQHF. The CDR3 DNA reads as TGTGCCAGCAGCGTAGACGGCAGGATCAATCAGCCCCAGCATTTT.

J is TRBJ2-3 and V is TRBV7-8; 7 bases are shared with TRBD2. The CDR3 runs 16 residues. The V gene's germline CDR1 is SGHVS and CDR2 FQNEAQ. J lost 0 bases, V lost 5 bases, and 8 bases had no gene match. The CDR3 nucleotides read TGTGCCAGCAGCGAGGGACTAACCTATAGCACAGATACGCAGTATTTT. It yields the protein CASSEGLTYSTDTQYF.

This CDR3 is CASSLGVGELGSPLHF. The CDR3 bases are TGTGCCAGCAGCTTAGGGGTAGGGGAACTTGGTTCACCCCTCCACTTT. The genes are TRBV13 and TRBJ1-6; D is possibly TRBD1 (5 bases). V lost 0 bases, J lost 9 bases, and 15 bases lay in between. Germline CDR1 is PRHDT and CDR2 is FYEKMQ (reference sequence). This CDR3 is 16 amino acids long.

The genes are TRBV7-9 and TRBJ1-5; D gene ambiguous. V lost 5 bases to trimming and J lost 0 bases, with 8 bases between them. The germline V gene has CDR1 SEHNR and CDR2 FQNEAQ (reference sequence). The CDR3 is 14 residues long. In nucleotides, the CDR3 is TGTGCCAGCAGCCACAGCTATAGCAATCAGCCCCAGCATTTT. Protein sequence: CASSHSYSNQPQHF.

The CDR3 DNA reads as TGTGCCAGCAGCCCACTAGCGGGGGTTGCAGATACGCAGTATTTT. Protein product: CASSPLAGVADTQYF. This chain links TRBV3-1 (or the pseudogene TRBV3-2) with TRBJ2-3, with 11 bases lining up with TRBD2. V gave up 4 bases and J gave up 4 bases; unmatched junction bases: 4. Germline V gives CDR1 LGHDT, CDR2 YNNKEL (reference sequence). The CDR3 extends over 15 amino acids.

The J gene is TRBJ1-4, the V gene TRBV6-2 or TRBV6-3, with D hard to call. The CDR3 is made up of 14 amino acids. Trimming removed 2 bases from V and 8 bases from J, with 12 bases in between. CDR1 is MNHEY and CDR2 is SVGEGT in the germline V gene. The CDR3 DNA sequence: TGTGCCAGCAGTTACGCCGGGAAAAAAGAAAAACTGTTTTTT. Translation: CASSYAGKKEKLFF.

The chain links TRBV7-9 to TRBJ2-5, with 11 bases that match TRBD1. Unmatched junction bases numbered 7, after V lost 4 bases and J lost 9 bases. CDR1 is SEHNR and CDR2 is FQNEAQ in the germline V gene (reference sequence). CDR3 size: 14 residues. The CDR3 here is CASSSGQGAKAQYF. The CDR3 nucleotides are TGTGCCAGCAGCTCCGGACAGGGGGCGAAGGCCCAGTACTTC.

The V gene is TRBV6-4, the J gene TRBJ1-5; TRBD1 matches at 11 bases. Germline V gene data show CDR1 as MRHNA and CDR2 as SNTAGT. CDR3 length equals 18 residues. Trimming cost V 6 bases and J 3 bases; bases outside gene matches: 13. The CDR3 reads CASRKSRMDRGPNQPQHF. The CDR3 DNA is TGTGCCAGCAGGAAATCACGTATGGACAGGGGGCCCAATCAGCCCCAGCATTTT.

The chain recombines TRBV7-9 with TRBJ2-7; TRBD2 aligns across 13 bases. The CDR3 consists of 16 residues. V shed 5 bases and J 7 bases; nucleotides not matched to a gene: 11. The germline V gene has CDR1 SEHNR and CDR2 FQNEAQ (reference sequence). This CDR3 is CASSPYGTSGMGEQYF. In nucleotides, the CDR3 is TGTGCCAGCAGCCCGTACGGGACTAGCGGGATGGGGGAGCAGTACTTC.

The chain joins TRBV29-1 to TRBJ1-2, with TRBD1 matching over 8 bases. Germline trimming cut 4 bases from V and 5 bases from J; bases unmatched to any gene: 6. The germline V gene encodes CDR1 SQVTM and CDR2 ANQGSEA. This CDR3 is built from 13 residues. CDR3 sequence (DNA): TGCAGCGTTGTGCCAGGGGGCGAATATGGCTACACCTTC. Protein product: CSVVPGGEYGYTF.

V usage is TRBV15 and J usage is TRBJ2-5; TRBD2 aligns across 8 bases. With 1 base clipped from V and 4 bases from J, the junction kept 11 bases outside the gene matches. CDR1 and CDR2 from the germline V gene are LNHNV and YYDKDF (reference sequence). This CDR3 is 17 amino acids long. The CDR3 reads CATSRGVLAGTGETQYF. Written as DNA, the CDR3 is TGTGCCACCAGCAGAGGGGTCTTAGCGGGAACAGGAGAGACCCAGTACTTC.

The table lists this clone with a count of one. This chain joins TRBV3-1 (or the pseudogene TRBV3-2) and TRBJ2-5; possible D gene TRBD1, 6 bases. This CDR3 region has 15 residues. V gave up 2 bases and J gave up 0 bases, with 10 bases separating them. Germline CDR1 LGHDT, CDR2 YNNKEL (reference sequence). The CDR3 DNA is TGTGCCAGCAGCCAATGGGGGCGGTACCAAGAGACCCAGTACTTC. It is translated as CASSQWGRYQETQYF.

CDR3 region: CASSLVGTGPYEQYF. The DNA of the CDR3 is TGTGCCAGCAGTTTAGTGGGGACAGGGCCCTACGAGCAGTACTTC. The rearrangement joins TRBV27 to TRBJ2-7; 9 bases are shared with TRBD1. Germline V gene sequence: CDR1 MNHEY, CDR2 SMNVEV (reference sequence). The V segment lost 2 bases and the J segment 2 bases; nucleotides outside the gene matches: 4. The CDR3 runs 15 residues.

The chain links TRBV7-6 to TRBJ1-1, with a weak D call TRBD1 (5 bases). CDR3 length: 18 amino acids. Germline assignment: CDR1 SGHVS and CDR2 FNYEAQ. Trimming took off 5 bases at V and 0 bases at J, with 22 bases between the two ends. The CDR3 region is CASSHNLFPGVVNTEAFF. CDR3 DNA sequence: TGTGCCAGCAGCCATAATCTGTTTCCGGGGGTCGTGAACACTGAAGCTTTCTTT.

The CDR3 sequence is CASSRWGGNYGYTF. The CDR3 DNA sequence: TGTGCCAGCAGCAGGTGGGGAGGAAACTATGGCTACACCTTC. V is TRBV7-9 and J is TRBJ1-2; no definite D call. Germline CDR1 and CDR2: SEHNR and FQNEAQ (reference sequence). The length of the CDR3 is 14 residues. Trimming took off 5 bases at V and 2 bases at J, with 12 bases between the two ends.

The V and J genes are TRBV28 and TRBJ1-1; no firm D call. The CDR3 runs to 14 residues. V lost 6 bases to trimming and J lost 1 base, with 12 bases between them. Looked up from germline, CDR1 is MDHEN and CDR2 is SYDVKM. DNA of the CDR3: TGTGCCAGCAGCCGGGGTGGGCCGAACACTGAAGCTTTCTTT. As protein: CASSRGGPNTEAFF. Full variable domain (rest looked up from reference TRBV28 and TRBJ1-1): DVKVTQSSRYLVKRTGEKVFLECVQDMDHENMFWYRQDPGLGLRLIYFSYDVKMKEKGDIPEGYSVSREKKERFSLILESASTNQTSMYLCASSRGGPNTEAFFGQGTRLTVV.

J is TRBJ1-4 and V is TRBV12-3 or TRBV12-4; D uncertain. The CDR3 is made up of 13 amino acids. The germline V and J ends were trimmed by 3 bases and 2 bases, with 4 bases remaining between them. The CDR3 nucleotides read TGTGCCAGCAGTTTGAGTACTAATGAAAAACTGTTTTTT. This codes for CASSLSTNEKLFF.

This rearrangement joins TRBV3-1 (or the pseudogene TRBV3-2) to TRBJ1-2; a possible D gene is TRBD1 (5 bases). This CDR3 has 14 amino acids. Germline V lookup: CDR1 LGHDT, CDR2 YNNKEL (reference sequence). The V and J ends lost 4 bases and 2 bases respectively, with 11 bases between them. CDR3 nucleotides: TGTGCCAGCAGCCGGGACTCCATGAACTATGGCTACACCTTC. Amino acids: CASSRDSMNYGYTF.

The V gene is TRBV4-2, the J gene TRBJ2-7, with 11 bases aligning to TRBD1. The CDR3 has 16 amino acids. Germline-derived CDR1 and CDR2 are LGHNA and YNFKEQ. Losses at the gene ends were 0 bases for V and 3 bases for J; bases not matched to a gene: 4. CDR3 DNA: TGTGCCAGCAGCCAAGACGGACAGGGGGCGTTCTACGAGCAGTACTTC. This translates into CASSQDGQGAFYEQYF.

This chain connects TRBV5-6 to TRBJ1-2; D not resolved. CDR3 length: 13 amino acids. CDR1 and CDR2 from the germline V gene are SGHDT and YYEEEE. V dropped 0 bases and J dropped 3 bases, with 6 bases sitting between them. CDR3 DNA: TGTGCCAGCAGCTTGGGGCAGGACTATGGCTACACCTTC. This translates into CASSLGQDYGYTF.

V gene TRBV4-1 combines with J gene TRBJ1-1; the match to TRBD1 covers 7 bases. Trimming at V came to 4 bases and at J to 11 bases, leaving 7 bases not matched to a gene. CDR3 size: 12 residues. Germline V gene lookup returns CDR1 MGHRA and CDR2 YSYEKL. The CDR3 DNA follows: TGCGCCAGCAGCCGAGAGGGGGCGAAGGCTTTCTTT. This translates into CASSREGAKAFF.

J is TRBJ1-2 and V is TRBV27; tentatively, D is TRBD1 (6 bases). V was trimmed by 5 bases and J by 8 bases, leaving 21 bases between them. In germline, CDR1 is MNHEY, CDR2 SMNVEV (reference sequence). This CDR3 has 15 amino acids. CDR3 bases: TGTGCCAGCAGTACCAAGACAGGCCGAGCGGGAGGCTACACCTTC. Translation gives CASSTKTGRAGGYTF.

The J gene is TRBJ1-2, the V gene TRBV7-2; 12 bases agree with TRBD1. This CDR3 comprises 16 residues. The junction had 8 bases not matched to a gene; V was cut back by 5 bases and J by 4 bases. Germline V gene sequence: CDR1 SGHTA, CDR2 FQGNSA. The CDR3 bases are TGTGCCAGCAGCCGGGACAGGGGGCGCGTGGCCTATGGCTACACCTTC. Translation: CASSRDRGRVAYGYTF.